The 20 T cell receptor beta chains below were found in one sample sequenced in a study of identical twins. Each CDR3 protein is one row after TCRdb ran MiXCR on the 5' RACE reads. The sample holds roughly 1.6 million distinct CDR3 sequences, more than 30% seen once. The sample was cord blood. The receptors were gathered from a newborn girl in good health.

The V call is TRBV5-8, the J call TRBJ1-2; no definite D call. The CDR3 is 13 amino acids. The germline gives CDR1 SGHTS, CDR2 YDEGEE. The ends were cut back, 1 base at V and 4 bases at J, with 8 bases in the middle. The CDR3 region has the DNA TGTGCCAGCAGCTTGAAGGGTCTCTATGGCTACACCTTC. Amino acids: CASSLKGLYGYTF.

This clonotype was recorded many times. V gene TRBV29-1 combines with J gene TRBJ1-4, with 10 bases fitting TRBD1. CDR3 length: 14 residues. The germline V gene encodes CDR1 SQVTM and CDR2 ANQGSEA. Unmatched junction bases numbered 5, after V lost 4 bases and J lost 6 bases. The CDR3 is CSVGWGQGHEKLFF. Written as DNA, the CDR3 is TGCAGCGTTGGTTGGGGACAGGGGCATGAAAAACTGTTTTTT.

This clonotype was found a few times. The CDR3 nucleotides are TGTGCCAGCACTAGCGGGGCTACAGATACGCAGTATTTT. Residues: CASTSGATDTQYF. The rearrangement uses TRBV5-6 and TRBJ2-3; 9 nucleotides agree with TRBD2. The CDR3 totals 13 residues. Trimming took 6 bases from V and 3 from J; bases not matched to a gene: 2. The germline V gene encodes CDR1 SGHDT and CDR2 YYEEEE.

This sequence joins TRBV20-1 and TRBJ1-1; 10 bases map to TRBD1. With 6 bases clipped from V and 4 bases from J, the junction kept 8 bases outside the gene matches. The CDR3 spans 14 residues. In germline, CDR1 is DFQATT, CDR2 SNEGSKA (reference sequence). CDR3 residues: CSAAGTGAITEAFF. The CDR3 nucleotides are TGCAGTGCCGCCGGGACAGGGGCGATCACTGAAGCTTTCTTT.

The V call is TRBV7-9, the J call TRBJ1-4, with D tentatively TRBD1 (6 bases). The germline V gene has CDR1 SEHNR and CDR2 FQNEAQ (reference sequence). The germline V and J ends were trimmed by 6 bases and 3 bases, with 14 bases remaining between them. There are 15 residues in the CDR3. The CDR3 loop reads CASRPGRGSNEKLFF. In DNA, the CDR3 is TGTGCCAGCAGGCCCGGGAGGGGGTCTAATGAAAAACTGTTTTTT.

Comments on this clonotype: A single base separates this from a much larger clone, so it may be a read error. The chain uses TRBV4-2 and TRBJ2-3, with D possibly matching TRBD2 (5 bases). In germline, CDR1 is LGHNA, CDR2 YNFKEQ. The CDR3 consists of 16 residues. Written as DNA, the CDR3 is TGTGCCAGCAGCCAGCGGATAGGCAGCGGTTCAGATATGCAGTATTTT. Amino acids: CASSQRIGSGSDMQYF.

This clonotype has just a few counts. The DNA for the CDR3 is TGTGCCAGCAGGGTTCAGGCGGGACCTTACGAGCAGTACTTC. Translating gives CASRVQAGPYEQYF. The genes are TRBV5-6 and TRBJ2-7; D is perhaps TRBD2 (6 bases). CDR3 length: 14 residues. Germline CDR1 reads SGHDT; CDR2 reads YYEEEE. V was pared by 5 bases and J by 4 bases, with 16 bases between. Filled out from reference TRBV5-6 and TRBJ2-7, the complete variable domain reads DAGVTQSPTHLIKTRGQQVTLRCSPKSGHDTVSWYQQALGQGPQFIFQYYEEEERQRGNFPDRFSGHQFPNYSSELNVNALLLGDSALYLCASRVQAGPYEQYFGPGTRLTVT.

The gene calls are TRBV12-3 or TRBV12-4 and TRBJ1-4; D remains ambiguous. Trimming cost V 4 bases and J 8 bases, with 11 bases left between them. The CDR3 consists of 13 residues. CDR3: CASSSRTAEKLFF. The CDR3 region has the DNA TGTGCCAGCAGTTCCCGGACGGCCGAAAAACTGTTTTTT.

In DNA, the CDR3 is TGTGCCAGCAGCAAACCTGCCTACGAGCAGTACTTC. The encoded protein is CASSKPAYEQYF. The chain recombines TRBV21-1 with TRBJ2-7. TRBV21-1 is assigned pseudogene status. The CDR3 extends over 12 amino acids.

The genes are TRBV13 and TRBJ2-3, with 10 bases that match TRBD2. Trimming cost V 0 bases and J 4 bases; bases outside gene matches: 7. The CDR3 is 17 amino acids. The V gene's germline CDR1 is PRHDT and CDR2 FYEKMQ (reference sequence). The CDR3 loop reads CASSLGGSGGASDTQYF. The CDR3 region has the DNA TGTGCCAGCAGCTTAGGAGGAAGCGGGGGGGCCTCAGATACGCAGTATTTT.

This clonotype was observed a few times. Possible read error: a much larger clone is one base away. The CDR3 region is CASSTDNEQFF. The CDR3, as DNA: TGTGCCAGCAGCACGGACAATGAGCAGTTCTTC. This chain joins TRBV28 and TRBJ2-1; D remains ambiguous. Trimming left V 6 bases short and J 5 bases short, with 5 bases between. Germline CDR1 is MDHEN and CDR2 is SYDVKM. The length of the CDR3 is 11 residues.

The J gene is TRBJ2-1, the V gene TRBV5-4, with D possibly being TRBD2 (6 bases). Germline loops: CDR1 SGHNT, CDR2 YYREEE (reference sequence). Trimming left V 0 bases short and J 6 bases short, with 16 bases between. This CDR3 spans 16 amino acids. The CDR3 protein is CASSLAGLALGNEQFF. The CDR3 DNA sequence: TGTGCCAGCAGCTTGGCCGGGCTAGCGTTGGGCAATGAGCAGTTCTTC.

This clonotype has only a few counts. The J gene is TRBJ2-7, the V gene TRBV6-2 or TRBV6-3; 8 positions match TRBD2. This CDR3 is built from 16 residues. Germline V gene data show CDR1 as MNHEY and CDR2 as SVGEGT. With V trimmed by 3 bases and J by 0 bases, 7 bases remained unmatched. CDR3 in amino acids: CASSYRLATTSYEQYF. CDR3 in DNA: TGTGCCAGCAGTTATCGACTAGCGACGACCTCCTACGAGCAGTACTTC.

This clonotype was picked up a small number of times. V and J are TRBV5-1 and TRBJ2-5; TRBD1 agrees at 8 bases. The CDR3 spans 15 residues. V trimming: 6 bases; J trimming: 1 base; junction bases outside the gene matches: 8. Germline V gene lookup returns CDR1 SGHRS and CDR2 YFSETQ. DNA of the CDR3: TGCGCCAGCAACTTCCCTGGGACAGGCCAAGAGACCCAGTACTTC. Its protein product is CASNFPGTGQETQYF.

The chain carries TRBV6-6 and TRBJ1-1; D not resolved. The CDR3 has 10 residues. V was cut by 6 bases and J by 8 bases, with 7 bases left in between. The germline CDR1 and CDR2 sequences are MNHNY and SVGAGI (reference sequence). CDR3 residues: CASRTSEAFF. CDR3 nucleotides: TGTGCCAGCAGGACATCCGAAGCTTTCTTT.

The chain joins TRBV3-1 to TRBJ1-3; D is undetermined. V was trimmed by 3 bases and J by 1 base, leaving 7 bases between them. Germline assignment: CDR1 LGHDT and CDR2 YNNKEL (reference sequence). CDR3 length equals 14 residues. The CDR3 region has the DNA TGTGCCAGCAGCCAGGCCCAGTCTGGAAACACCATATATTTT. Protein: CASSQAQSGNTIYF. The entire variable domain, with the rest obtained from reference TRBV3-1 and TRBJ1-3, is as follows: DTAVSQTPKYLVTQMGNDKSIKCEQNLGHDTMYWYKQDSKKFLKIMFSYNNKELIINETVPNRFSPKSPDKAHLNLHINSLELGDSAVYFCASSQAQSGNTIYFGEGSWLTVV.

The chain is built from TRBV7-2 and TRBJ2-7, with D possibly TRBD2 on 6 matching bases. The J call could be wrong; TRBJ2-5 is a better fit for the DNA end. CDR1 and CDR2 (germline): SGHTA, FQGNSA. The CDR3 sequence is 14 residues long. CDR3 bases: TGTGCCAGCAGACCAAAACTAGCTGAAGAGACCCAGTACTTC. Translation gives CASRPKLAEETQYF.

This clonotype was seen a few times. The genes are TRBV12-3 or TRBV12-4 and TRBJ2-5; D gene ambiguous. The CDR3 extends over 14 amino acids. V lost 1 base and J 4 bases, leaving 10 bases between the germline ends. This CDR3 is CASSLGVRSETQYF. CDR3 bases: TGTGCCAGCAGTTTAGGGGTCCGATCAGAGACCCAGTACTTC.

The gene calls are TRBV29-1 and TRBJ1-1; possible D gene TRBD1, 5 bases. From germline, CDR1 is SQVTM and CDR2 ANQGSEA. Deletions cut 7 bases from V and 3 bases from J, with 15 bases between. The CDR3 is made up of 13 amino acids. This chain's CDR3 is CSGGRGADTEAFF. CDR3 in DNA: TGCAGCGGTGGTCGGGGCGCGGACACTGAAGCTTTCTTT.

This clonotype was recorded once. Given a much more abundant clone one base away, this may be a read error. J is TRBJ2-3 and V is TRBV4-1; TRBD2 matches 9 bases. V gave up 0 bases and J gave up 4 bases; unmatched junction bases: 2. The germline gives CDR1 MGHRA, CDR2 YSYEKL. The CDR3 is made up of 15 amino acids. In nucleotides, the CDR3 is TGCGCCAGCAGCCAAGATAGGACTAGCGCAGATACGCAGTATTTT. This translates into CASSQDRTSADTQYF.